These T cell receptor beta chains were read from a single sample in a study of blood T cells in healthy people across ages. MiXCR was run by TCRdb on the 5' RACE reads, yielding one entry per CDR3 protein. The sample has roughly 500,000 distinct CDR3 sequences; approximately 30% are singletons. The sample taken for sequencing was blood. These receptors originate from a woman in her 70s in good health. CDR3s include the opening cysteine and the closing phenylalanine or tryptophan. D genes are given only for firm matches. Size values are once, few and many counts, or a class for expanded clones, and some rows have none.

cdr3_aa	cdr3_nt	clone_size	v_call	j_call	cdr3_length	d_call
CAWSHRDRETQYF	TGTGCCTGGAGTCATAGGGACAGAGAGACCCAGTACTTC	few	TRBV30	TRBJ2-5	13	TRBD1
CSVGQTGYGYTF	TGCAGCGTTGGGCAGACAGGGTATGGCTACACCTTC	few	TRBV29-1	TRBJ1-2	12	TRBD1
CASSQETGSLHF	TGTGCCAGCAGCCAAGAAACGGGATCTTTGCACTTC	once	TRBV14	TRBJ2-5	12	NA
CASSQPEGDRFNNEQFF	TGTGCCAGCAGCCAGCCTGAAGGGGACAGGTTCAACAATGAGCAGTTCTTC	few	TRBV4-2	TRBJ2-1	17	TRBD1
CASSQDSRGEEYF	TGCGCCAGCAGCCAAGATTCGCGAGGGGAGGAGTATTTT	NA	TRBV4-3	TRBJ2-3	13	NA
CASSLVSRVEETQYF	TGTGCCAGCAGCTTAGTATCCCGGGTCGAAGAGACCCAGTACTTC	NA	TRBV7-2	TRBJ2-5	15	NA
CSARDARVGNEKLFF	TGCAGTGCTAGAGATGCCCGGGTCGGTAATGAAAAACTGTTTTTT	NA	TRBV20-1	TRBJ1-4	15	NA
CASSPKRGVLEEQYF	TGTGCCAGCAGCCCGAAAAGGGGTGTCCTAGAAGAGCAGTACTTC	NA	TRBV5-6	TRBJ2-7	15	NA
CSAVAGGRIGTQYF	TGCAGTGCCGTAGCGGGGGGCCGAATCGGGACCCAGTACTTC	once	TRBV20-1	TRBJ2-5	14	TRBD2
CAAKAFANTGELFF	TGTGCCGCTAAGGCGTTTGCGAACACCGGGGAGCTGTTTTTT	NA	TRBV19	TRBJ2-2	14	NA
CSARDSGGEQYF	TGCAGTGCTAGAGATTCGGGTGGCGAGCAGTACTTC	NA	TRBV20-1	TRBJ2-7	12	NA
CASREGIWYQETQYF	TGTGCCAGCAGAGAAGGAATCTGGTACCAAGAGACCCAGTACTTC	few	TRBV7-2	TRBJ2-5	15	NA
CASRIGWAHGYTF	TGTGCCAGCAGGATAGGGTGGGCCCATGGCTACACCTTC	few	TRBV6-5	TRBJ1-2	13	NA
CASSYSRVEQYF	TGTGCCAGCAGTTACTCGAGGGTCGAGCAGTACTTC	NA	TRBV6-2/TRBV6-3	TRBJ2-7	12	NA
CSARSPGSTNEKLFF	TGCAGTGCTAGATCTCCAGGCTCAACTAATGAAAAACTGTTTTTT	many	TRBV20-1	TRBJ1-4	15	NA
CASGLLAGAWGEQFF	TGTGCTAGTGGTTTGTTAGCGGGGGCTTGGGGCGAGCAGTTCTTC	NA	TRBV12-5	TRBJ2-1	15	TRBD2
CASSKGGDSKTLHF	TGTGCCAGCAGCAAAGGAGGGGACAGCAAGACCCTCCACTTT	NA	TRBV9	TRBJ1-6	14	TRBD1
CASSLAAGTSGNTIYF	TGTGCCAGCAGCTTAGCGGCCGGTACCTCTGGAAACACCATATATTTT	few	TRBV7-8	TRBJ1-3	16	NA
CSVEDLGTMKQFF	TGCAGCGTTGAAGATCTGGGTACAATGAAGCAGTTCTTC	many	TRBV29-1	TRBJ2-1	13	NA
CASSLGYATNEKLFF	TGCGCCAGCAGCTTGGGGTATGCAACTAATGAAAAACTGTTTTTT	NA	TRBV5-1	TRBJ1-4	15	NA
CASSLGWGKGAETQYF	TGTGCCAGCAGCTTAGGGTGGGGTAAGGGGGCAGAGACCCAGTACTTC	few	TRBV7-2	TRBJ2-5	16	TRBD1
CSSMRASERETQYF	TGCAGTTCTATGAGGGCTAGCGAGCGAGAGACCCAGTACTTC	NA	TRBV20-1	TRBJ2-5	14	NA
CASSRGLAGGPDTQYF	TGTGCCAGCAGTCGGGGACTAGCGGGGGGGCCAGATACGCAGTATTTT	few	TRBV6-6	TRBJ2-3	16	TRBD2
CSVGWTDPYYGYTF	TGCAGCGTCGGTTGGACAGACCCTTACTATGGCTACACCTTC	NA	TRBV29-1	TRBJ1-2	14	NA
CASGIFTEAFF	TGTGCCAGCGGAATCTTCACTGAAGCTTTCTTT	NA	TRBV2	TRBJ1-1	11	NA
CAISEAGGQETQYF	TGTGCCATCAGTGAGGCGGGGGGGCAAGAGACCCAGTACTTC	few	TRBV10-3	TRBJ2-5	14	TRBD2
CSARVGLSTDTQYF	TGCAGTGCTAGAGTAGGTTTAAGCACAGATACGCAGTATTTT	NA	TRBV20-1	TRBJ2-3	14	NA
CASSPPGSGGNTIYF	TGTGCCAGCAGCCCGCCGGGTTCGGGGGGAAACACCATATATTTT	few	TRBV5-6	TRBJ1-3	15	NA
CASRRESTDTQYF	TGTGCCAGCAGGCGGGAGAGCACAGATACGCAGTATTTT	NA	TRBV6-5	TRBJ2-3	13	TRBD2
CSARQLAGGSYEQYF	TGCAGTGCTAGGCAACTAGCGGGAGGGTCCTACGAGCAGTACTTC	NA	TRBV20-1	TRBJ2-7	15	TRBD2
CASSETQGGNSPLHF	TGTGCCAGCAGCGAGACCCAGGGAGGCAATTCACCCCTCCACTTT	NA	TRBV7-6	TRBJ1-6	15	NA
CASSQGTLAKNIQYF	TGCGCCAGCAGCCAAGGGACCTTAGCCAAAAACATTCAGTACTTC	few	TRBV4-3	TRBJ2-4	15	NA
CASSDRGTRTEAFF	TGTGCCAGCAGTGACAGGGGGACGAGGACTGAAGCTTTCTTT	few	TRBV6-5	TRBJ1-1	14	TRBD1
CASSQFHDPSYNEQFF	TGTGCCAGCAGCCAATTCCACGACCCCTCCTACAATGAGCAGTTCTTC	few	TRBV3-1	TRBJ2-1	16	NA
CASSAIGTDTQYF	TGTGCCAGCAGCGCGATAGGTACAGATACGCAGTATTTT	NA	TRBV9	TRBJ2-3	13	NA
CASSVRGNPLSGANVLTF	TGTGCCAGCAGCGTACGTGGGAATCCGCTCTCTGGGGCCAACGTCCTGACTTTC	NA	TRBV9	TRBJ2-6	18	NA
CASSLAQATEAFF	TGCGCCAGCAGCTTGGCCCAGGCAACTGAAGCTTTCTTT	NA	TRBV5-1	TRBJ1-1	13	NA
CASSEIFEDTQYF	TGTGCCAGCAGCGAGATTTTCGAGGATACGCAGTATTTT	NA	TRBV9	TRBJ2-3	13	NA
CASSLEEETQYF	TGCGCCAGCAGCTTGGAGGAAGAGACCCAGTACTTC	many	TRBV5-1	TRBJ2-5	12	NA
CASSLVPSSGTGELFF	TGTGCCAGCAGTTTAGTGCCGTCCTCTGGGACCGGGGAGCTGTTTTTT	NA	TRBV7-2	TRBJ2-2	16	NA
CAISVDRTTGELFF	TGTGCCATCAGTGTTGACAGGACCACCGGGGAGCTGTTTTTT	few	TRBV10-3	TRBJ2-2	14	NA
CASSLRRGNPYEQYF	TGTGCCAGCAGCTTGCGACGTGGGAACCCCTACGAGCAGTACTTC	few	TRBV5-6	TRBJ2-7	15	NA
CATSDSGQGHEQFF	TGTGCCACCAGTGATTCGGGACAGGGCCATGAGCAGTTCTTC	few	TRBV24-1	TRBJ2-1	14	TRBD1
CSARRVQGYEQYF	TGCAGTGCGCGGCGGGTACAGGGCTACGAGCAGTACTTC	NA	TRBV20-1	TRBJ2-7	13	NA
CASITGTANTEAFF	TGTGCCAGCATAACGGGGACAGCGAACACTGAAGCTTTCTTT	few	TRBV6-1	TRBJ1-1	14	TRBD1
CASSYSKRGETQYF	TGTGCCAGCAGTTACTCGAAAAGGGGAGAGACCCAGTACTTC	NA	TRBV6-5	TRBJ2-5	14	NA
CASSFRGGRETQYF	TGTGCCAGCAGTTTTCGGGGGGGTCGGGAGACCCAGTACTTC	NA	TRBV12-3/TRBV12-4	TRBJ2-5	14	TRBD2
CASSLQQGLYEQYF	TGCGCCAGCAGCTTACAGCAGGGGCTGTACGAGCAGTACTTC	NA	TRBV5-1	TRBJ2-7	14	NA
CASSGGTGGSGEAFF	TGTGCCAGCAGTGGGGGGACAGGGGGAAGTGGTGAAGCTTTCTTT	NA	TRBV6-1	TRBJ1-1	15	TRBD1
CASSRGDQRGETQYF	TGTGCCAGTTCGAGGGGGGACCAACGGGGGGAGACCCAGTACTTC	few	TRBV19	TRBJ2-5	15	NA
CAISEGQAQSEQYF	TGTGCCATCAGCGAGGGACAGGCCCAATCCGAGCAGTACTTC	few	TRBV10-3	TRBJ2-7	14	TRBD1
CASSQALTGDLYGGNEKLFF	TGCGCCAGCAGCCAAGCATTGACAGGGGATCTCTATGGGGGGAATGAAAAACTGTTTTTT	once	TRBV4-3	TRBJ1-4	20	TRBD1
CASSLGLERGGRNTEAFF	TGTGCCAGCAGCTTAGGGCTGGAGAGGGGGGGACGGAACACTGAAGCTTTCTTT	few	TRBV11-3	TRBJ1-1	18	NA
CASSAAGGQIYEQYF	TGTGCCAGCAGTGCAGCTGGGGGACAGATCTACGAGCAGTACTTC	NA	TRBV3-1	TRBJ2-7	15	TRBD1
CASSPIQGKDGQPQHF	TGCGCCAGCAGCCCAATACAGGGGAAGGATGGTCAGCCCCAGCATTTT	NA	TRBV4-1	TRBJ1-5	16	TRBD1
CSVTGTPDTDTQYF	TGCAGCGTTACCGGGACACCGGACACAGATACGCAGTATTTT	NA	TRBV29-1	TRBJ2-3	14	NA
CASSLDRMNTGELFF	TGCGCCAGCAGCTTGGACAGGATGAACACCGGGGAGCTGTTTTTT	NA	TRBV5-1	TRBJ2-2	15	NA
CASSFGTGGSGYTF	TGCGCCAGCAGCTTCGGGACAGGGGGTTCTGGCTACACCTTC	NA	TRBV5-1	TRBJ1-2	14	TRBD1